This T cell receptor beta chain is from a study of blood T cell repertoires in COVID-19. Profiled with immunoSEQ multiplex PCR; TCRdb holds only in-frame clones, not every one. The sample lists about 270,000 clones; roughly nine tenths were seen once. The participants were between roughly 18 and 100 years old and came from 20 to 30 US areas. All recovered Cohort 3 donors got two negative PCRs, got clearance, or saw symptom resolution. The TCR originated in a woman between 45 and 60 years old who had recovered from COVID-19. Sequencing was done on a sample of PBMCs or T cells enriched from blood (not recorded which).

The DNA for the CDR3 is TGTGCCATCAGTGACCTAGGGACAGGGGACCATCAGCCCCAGCATTTT. Protein product: CAISDLGTGDHQPQHF. The chain uses TRBV10-3 and TRBJ1-5; TRBD1 matches 10 bases. The V gene's germline CDR1 is ENHRY and CDR2 SYGVKD. CDR3 size: 16 residues. V was clipped by 3 bases and J by 5 bases; unmatched bases: 7.